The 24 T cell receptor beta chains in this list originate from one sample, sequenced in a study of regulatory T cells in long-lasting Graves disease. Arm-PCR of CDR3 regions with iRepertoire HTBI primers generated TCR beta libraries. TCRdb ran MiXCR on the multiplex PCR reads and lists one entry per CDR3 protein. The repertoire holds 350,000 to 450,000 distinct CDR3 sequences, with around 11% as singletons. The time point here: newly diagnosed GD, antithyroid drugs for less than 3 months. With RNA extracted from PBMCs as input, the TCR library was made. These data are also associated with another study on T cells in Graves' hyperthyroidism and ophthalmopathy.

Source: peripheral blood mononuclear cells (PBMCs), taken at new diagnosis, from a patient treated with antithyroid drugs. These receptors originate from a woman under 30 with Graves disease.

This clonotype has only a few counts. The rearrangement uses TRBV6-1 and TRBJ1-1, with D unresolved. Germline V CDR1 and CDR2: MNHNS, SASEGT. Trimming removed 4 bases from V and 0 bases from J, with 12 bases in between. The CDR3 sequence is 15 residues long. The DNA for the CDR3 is TGTGCCAGCAGTGTGGCGGCGAGGGTGAACACTGAAGCTTTCTTT. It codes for CASSVAARVNTEAFF.

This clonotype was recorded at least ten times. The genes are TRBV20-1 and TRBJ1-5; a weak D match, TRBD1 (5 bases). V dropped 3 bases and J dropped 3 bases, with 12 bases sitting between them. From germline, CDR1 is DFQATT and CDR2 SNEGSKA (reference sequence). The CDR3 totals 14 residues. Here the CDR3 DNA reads TGCAGTGCTAGTGGGCAGGGTGTCAATCAGCCCCAGCATTTT. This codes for CSASGQGVNQPQHF.

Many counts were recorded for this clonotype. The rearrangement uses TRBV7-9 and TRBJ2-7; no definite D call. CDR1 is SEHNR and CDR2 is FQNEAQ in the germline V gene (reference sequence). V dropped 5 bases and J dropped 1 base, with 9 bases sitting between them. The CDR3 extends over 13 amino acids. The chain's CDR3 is CASSPDLSYEQYV. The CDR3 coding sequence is TGTGCCAGCAGCCCGGACCTGTCCTACGAGCAGTACGTC.

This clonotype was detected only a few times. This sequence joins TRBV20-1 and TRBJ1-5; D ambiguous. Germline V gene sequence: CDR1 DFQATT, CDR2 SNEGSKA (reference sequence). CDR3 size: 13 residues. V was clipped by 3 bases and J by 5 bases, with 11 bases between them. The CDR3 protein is CSASMGSHQPQHF. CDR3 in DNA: TGCAGTGCTAGTATGGGCAGTCATCAGCCCCAGCATTTT.

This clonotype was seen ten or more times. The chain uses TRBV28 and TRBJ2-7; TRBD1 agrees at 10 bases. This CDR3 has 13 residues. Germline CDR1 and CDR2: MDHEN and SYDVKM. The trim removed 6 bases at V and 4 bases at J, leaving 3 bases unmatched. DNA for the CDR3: TGTGCCAGCAGCCCGGACAGGGGGTACGAGCAGTACTTC. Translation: CASSPDRGYEQYF. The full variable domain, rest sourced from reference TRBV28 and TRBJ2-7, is DVKVTQSSRYLVKRTGEKVFLECVQDMDHENMFWYRQDPGLGLRLIYFSYDVKMKEKGDIPEGYSVSREKKERFSLILESASTNQTSMYLCASSPDRGYEQYFGPGTRLTVT.

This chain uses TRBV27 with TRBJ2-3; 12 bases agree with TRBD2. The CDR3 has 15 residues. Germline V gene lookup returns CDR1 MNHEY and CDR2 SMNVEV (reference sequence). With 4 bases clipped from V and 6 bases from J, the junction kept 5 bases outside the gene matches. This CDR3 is CASSSRLAGVDTQYF. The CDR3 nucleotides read TGTGCCAGCAGTTCTAGACTAGCGGGGGTGGATACGCAGTATTTT.

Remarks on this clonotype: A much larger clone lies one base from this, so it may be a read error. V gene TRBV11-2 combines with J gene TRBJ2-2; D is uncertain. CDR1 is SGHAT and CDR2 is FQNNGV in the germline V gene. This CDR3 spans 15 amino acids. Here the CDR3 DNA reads TGTGCCAACAGCTTAGTTGCTGAATACACCGGGGAGCTGTTTTTT. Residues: CANSLVAEYTGELFF. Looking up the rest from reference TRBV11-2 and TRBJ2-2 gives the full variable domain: EAGVAQSPRYKIIEKRQSVAFWCNPISGHATLYWYQQILGQGPKLLIQFQNNGVVDDSQLPKDRFSAERLKGVDSTLKIQPAKLEDSAVYLCANSLVAEYTGELFFGEGSRLTVL.

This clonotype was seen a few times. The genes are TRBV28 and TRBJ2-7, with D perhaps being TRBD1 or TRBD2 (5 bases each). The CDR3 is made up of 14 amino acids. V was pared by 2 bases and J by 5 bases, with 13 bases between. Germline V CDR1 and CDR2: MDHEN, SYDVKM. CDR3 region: CASSLGGPANEQYF. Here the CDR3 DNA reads TGTGCCAGCAGTTTAGGGGGACCCGCCAACGAGCAGTACTTC.

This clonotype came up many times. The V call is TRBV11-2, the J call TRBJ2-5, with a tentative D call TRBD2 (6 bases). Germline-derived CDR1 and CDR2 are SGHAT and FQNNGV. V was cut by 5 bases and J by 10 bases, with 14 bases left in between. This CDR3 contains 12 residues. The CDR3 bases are TGTGCCAGCAGCGAGTGGGAGGAGGACCAGTACTTC. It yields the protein CASSEWEEDQYF.

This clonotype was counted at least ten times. CDR3 in DNA: TGTGCCAGCAGCGTCCCGGGACAGGGGATCGATTCACCCCTCCACTTT. Its protein product is CASSVPGQGIDSPLHF. V is TRBV7-9 and J is TRBJ1-6; TRBD1 matches 10 bases. The CDR3 length is 16 residues. Germline V gene sequence: CDR1 SEHNR, CDR2 FQNEAQ (reference sequence). V dropped 5 bases and J dropped 8; count of bases not matched to a gene: 9.

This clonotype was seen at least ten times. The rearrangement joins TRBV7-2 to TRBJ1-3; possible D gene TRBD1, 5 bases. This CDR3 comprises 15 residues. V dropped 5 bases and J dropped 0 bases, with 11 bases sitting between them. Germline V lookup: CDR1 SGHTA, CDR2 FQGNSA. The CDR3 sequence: CASSAGGTSGNTIYF. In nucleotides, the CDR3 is TGTGCCAGCAGCGCAGGAGGGACCTCTGGAAACACCATATATTTT. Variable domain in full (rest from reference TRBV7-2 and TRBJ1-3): GAGVSQSPSNKVTEKGKDVELRCDPISGHTALYWYRQSLGQGLEFLIYFQGNSAPDKSGLPSDRFSAERTGGSVSTLTIQRTQQEDSAVYLCASSAGGTSGNTIYFGEGSWLTVV.

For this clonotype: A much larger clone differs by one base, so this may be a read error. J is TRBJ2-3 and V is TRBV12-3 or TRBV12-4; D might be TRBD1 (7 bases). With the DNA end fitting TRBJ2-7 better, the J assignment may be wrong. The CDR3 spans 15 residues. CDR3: CASTTSGGGSYEQYF. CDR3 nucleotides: TGTGCCAGCACTACCTCAGGGGGAGGTTCCTACGAGCAGTACTTC.

The CDR3 protein is CASSLLQGAGETQYF. The DNA for the CDR3 is TGTGCCAGCAGTTTGCTTCAGGGGGCAGGAGAGACCCAGTACTTC. This rearrangement joins TRBV12-3 or TRBV12-4 to TRBJ2-5, with 8 bases fitting TRBD1. V shed 3 bases, J shed 4 bases, and the junction held 7 bases outside the gene matches. The CDR3 length is 15 residues.

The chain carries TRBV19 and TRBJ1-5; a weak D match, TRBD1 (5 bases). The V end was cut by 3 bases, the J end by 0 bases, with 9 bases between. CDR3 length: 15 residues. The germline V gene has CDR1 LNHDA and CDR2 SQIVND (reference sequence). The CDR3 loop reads CASSIGHHSNQPQHF. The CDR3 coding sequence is TGTGCCAGTAGTATCGGACATCATAGCAATCAGCCCCAGCATTTT.

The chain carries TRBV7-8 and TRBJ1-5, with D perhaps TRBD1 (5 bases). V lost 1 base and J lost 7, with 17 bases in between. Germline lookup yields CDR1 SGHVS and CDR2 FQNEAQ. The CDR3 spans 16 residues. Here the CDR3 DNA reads TGTGCCAGCAGCTTAGAGGTACAGGCCCTAGTGCAGCCCCAGCATTTT. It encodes CASSLEVQALVQPQHF.

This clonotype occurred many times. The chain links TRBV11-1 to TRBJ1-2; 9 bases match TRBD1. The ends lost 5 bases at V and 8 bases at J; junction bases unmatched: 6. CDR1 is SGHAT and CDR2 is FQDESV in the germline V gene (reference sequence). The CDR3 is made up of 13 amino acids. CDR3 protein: CASSTDRGRGYTF. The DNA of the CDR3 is TGTGCCAGCAGCACGGACAGGGGACGAGGCTACACCTTC.

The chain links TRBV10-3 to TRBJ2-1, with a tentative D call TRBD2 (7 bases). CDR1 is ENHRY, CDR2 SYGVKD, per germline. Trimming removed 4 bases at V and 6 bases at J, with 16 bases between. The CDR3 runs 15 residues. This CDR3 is CAISAPGGRGNEQFF. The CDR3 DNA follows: TGTGCCATCAGTGCCCCGGGGGGCCGGGGCAATGAGCAGTTCTTC.

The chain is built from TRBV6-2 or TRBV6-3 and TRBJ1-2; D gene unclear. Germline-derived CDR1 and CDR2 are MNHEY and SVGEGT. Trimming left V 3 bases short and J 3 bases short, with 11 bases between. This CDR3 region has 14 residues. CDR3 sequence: CASSYPTYYYGYTF. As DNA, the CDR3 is TGTGCCAGCAGTTATCCGACATATTACTATGGCTACACCTTC.

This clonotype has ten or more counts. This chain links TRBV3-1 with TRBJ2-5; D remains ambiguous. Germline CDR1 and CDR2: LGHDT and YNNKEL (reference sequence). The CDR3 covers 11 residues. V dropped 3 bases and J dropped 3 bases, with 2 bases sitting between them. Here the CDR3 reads CASSHEETQYF. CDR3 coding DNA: TGTGCCAGCAGCCACGAAGAGACCCAGTACTTC.

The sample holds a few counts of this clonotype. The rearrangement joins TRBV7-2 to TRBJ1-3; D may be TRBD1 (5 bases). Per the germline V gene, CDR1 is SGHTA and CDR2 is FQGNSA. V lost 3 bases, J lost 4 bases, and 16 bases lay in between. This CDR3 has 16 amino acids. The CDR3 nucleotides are TGTGCCAGCAGCTTTAGGAGCGGGGCGCGGGGAAACACCATATATTTT. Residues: CASSFRSGARGNTIYF. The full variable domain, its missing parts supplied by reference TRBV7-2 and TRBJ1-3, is GAGVSQSPSNKVTEKGKDVELRCDPISGHTALYWYRQSLGQGLEFLIYFQGNSAPDKSGLPSDRFSAERTGGSVSTLTIQRTQQEDSAVYLCASSFRSGARGNTIYFGEGSWLTVV.

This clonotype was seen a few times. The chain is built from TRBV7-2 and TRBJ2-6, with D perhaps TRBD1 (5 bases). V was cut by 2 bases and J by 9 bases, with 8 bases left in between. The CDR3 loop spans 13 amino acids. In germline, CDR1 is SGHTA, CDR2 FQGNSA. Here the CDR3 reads CASSLRGNNVLTF. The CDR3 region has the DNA TGTGCCAGCAGCTTAAGGGGAAACAACGTCCTGACTTTC.

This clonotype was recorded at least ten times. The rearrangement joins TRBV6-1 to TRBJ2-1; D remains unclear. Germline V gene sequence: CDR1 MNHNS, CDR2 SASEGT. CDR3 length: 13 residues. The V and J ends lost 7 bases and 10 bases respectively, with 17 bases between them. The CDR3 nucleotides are TGTGCCAGCATCGATGGTGACACCGGGGAGCAGTTCTTC. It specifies CASIDGDTGEQFF.

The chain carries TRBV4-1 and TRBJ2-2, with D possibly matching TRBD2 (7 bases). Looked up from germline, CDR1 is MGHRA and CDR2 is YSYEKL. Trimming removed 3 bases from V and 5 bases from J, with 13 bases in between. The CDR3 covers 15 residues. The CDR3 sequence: CASSHSRGGTGELFF. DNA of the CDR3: TGCGCCAGCAGCCATAGCAGGGGAGGGACCGGGGAGCTGTTTTTT.

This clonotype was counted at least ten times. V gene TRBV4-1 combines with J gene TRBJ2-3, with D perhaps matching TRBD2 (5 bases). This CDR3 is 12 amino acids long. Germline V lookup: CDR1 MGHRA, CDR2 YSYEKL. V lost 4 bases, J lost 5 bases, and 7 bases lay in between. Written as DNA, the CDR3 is TGCGCCAGCAGCCTGGACTTAGATACGCAGTATTTT. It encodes CASSLDLDTQYF.